This section outlines one T cell receptor beta chain sequence together with its context. The entry originates in a study of blood T cell repertoires in COVID-19. V lost 8 bases and J lost 5, with 9 bases in between. CDR3 length: 11 residues. The germline V gene encodes CDR1 MGHDK and CDR2 SYGVNS. Sequencing used immunoSEQ multiplex PCR; TCRdb keeps in-frame clones, though not all of them. The sample contains more than 200,000 clones, approximately 80% of which appear only once. Sample: peripheral blood. The chain uses TRBV25-1 and TRBJ2-5; the D is unclear. This receptor was identified in a woman aged 40 to 50 who had recovered from COVID-19. The CDR3, as DNA: TGTGCCAGCGCACTTTCGGAGACCCAGTACTTC. Translated: CASALSETQYF.